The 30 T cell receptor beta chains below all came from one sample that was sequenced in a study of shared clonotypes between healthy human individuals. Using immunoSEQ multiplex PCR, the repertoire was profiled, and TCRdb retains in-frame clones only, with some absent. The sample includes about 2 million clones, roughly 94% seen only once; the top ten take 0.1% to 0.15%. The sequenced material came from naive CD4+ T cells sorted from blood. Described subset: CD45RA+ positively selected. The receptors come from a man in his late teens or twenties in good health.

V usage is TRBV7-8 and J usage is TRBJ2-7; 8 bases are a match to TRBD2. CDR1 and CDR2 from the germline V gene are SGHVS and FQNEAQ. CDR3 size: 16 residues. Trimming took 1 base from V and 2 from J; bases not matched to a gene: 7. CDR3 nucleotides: TGTGCCAGCAGCTTAGGAATACTAGCGGAACCCTACGAGCAGTACTTC. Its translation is CASSLGILAEPYEQYF.

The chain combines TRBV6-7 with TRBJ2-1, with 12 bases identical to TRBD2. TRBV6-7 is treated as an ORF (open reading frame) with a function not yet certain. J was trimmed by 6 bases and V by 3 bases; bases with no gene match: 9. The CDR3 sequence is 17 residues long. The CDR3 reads CASSYGQLAGGGNEQFF. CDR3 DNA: TGTGCCAGCAGTTATGGGCAACTAGCGGGAGGAGGCAATGAGCAGTTCTTC.

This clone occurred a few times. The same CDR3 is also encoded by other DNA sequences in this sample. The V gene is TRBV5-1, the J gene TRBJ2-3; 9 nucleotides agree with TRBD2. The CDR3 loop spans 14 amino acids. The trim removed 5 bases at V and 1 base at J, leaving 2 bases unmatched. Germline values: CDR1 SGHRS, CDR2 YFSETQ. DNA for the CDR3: TGCGCCAGCAGTTCTAGCGGGGGCACAGATACGCAGTATTTT. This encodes CASSSSGGTDTQYF.

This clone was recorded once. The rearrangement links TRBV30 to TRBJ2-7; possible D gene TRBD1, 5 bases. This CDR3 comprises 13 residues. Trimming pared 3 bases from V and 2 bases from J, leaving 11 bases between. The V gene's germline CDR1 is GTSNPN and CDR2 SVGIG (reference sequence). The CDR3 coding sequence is TGTGCCTGGAGCATTACAGGTACCTACGAGCAGTACTTC. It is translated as CAWSITGTYEQYF.

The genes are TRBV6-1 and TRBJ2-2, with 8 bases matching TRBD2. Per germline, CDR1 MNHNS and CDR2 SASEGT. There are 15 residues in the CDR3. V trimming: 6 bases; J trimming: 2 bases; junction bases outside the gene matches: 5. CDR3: CASRAAGVNTGELFF. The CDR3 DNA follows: TGTGCCAGCAGGGCAGCGGGAGTAAACACCGGGGAGCTGTTTTTT.

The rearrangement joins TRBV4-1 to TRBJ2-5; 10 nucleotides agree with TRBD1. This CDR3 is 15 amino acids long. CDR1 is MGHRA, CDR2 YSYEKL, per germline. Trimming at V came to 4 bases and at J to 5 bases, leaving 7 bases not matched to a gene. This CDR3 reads CASSPGQGGVETQYF. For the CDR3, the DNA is TGCGCCAGCAGCCCCGGACAGGGGGGAGTTGAGACCCAGTACTTC.

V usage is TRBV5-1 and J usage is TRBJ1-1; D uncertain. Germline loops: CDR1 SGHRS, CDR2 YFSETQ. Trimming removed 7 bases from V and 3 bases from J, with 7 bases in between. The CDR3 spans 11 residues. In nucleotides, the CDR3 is TGCGCCAGCCGGCATGACACTGAAGCTTTCTTT. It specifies CASRHDTEAFF. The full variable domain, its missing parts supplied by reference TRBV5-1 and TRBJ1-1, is KAGVTQTPRYLIKTRGQQVTLSCSPISGHRSVSWYQQTPGQGLQFLFEYFSETQRNKGNFPGRFSGRQFSNSRSEMNVSTLELGDSALYLCASRHDTEAFFGQGTRLTVV.

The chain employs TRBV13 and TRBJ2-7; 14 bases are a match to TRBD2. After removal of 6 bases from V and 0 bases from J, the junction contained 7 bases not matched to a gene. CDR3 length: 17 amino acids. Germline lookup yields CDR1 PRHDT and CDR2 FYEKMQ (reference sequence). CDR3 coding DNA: TGTGCCAGCAGATACAGGACTAGCGGGAGGAGCTCCTACGAGCAGTACTTC. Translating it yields CASRYRTSGRSSYEQYF.

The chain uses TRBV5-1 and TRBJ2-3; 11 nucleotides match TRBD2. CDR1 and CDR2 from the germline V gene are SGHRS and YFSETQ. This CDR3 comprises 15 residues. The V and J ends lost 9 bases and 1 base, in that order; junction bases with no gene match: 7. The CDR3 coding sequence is TGCGCCACCACACTAGCGGGGGCCCGCACAGATACGCAGTATTTT. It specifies CATTLAGARTDTQYF.

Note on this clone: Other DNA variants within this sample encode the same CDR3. The CDR3 DNA sequence: TGTGCCTGGAGTGGTGGCAACTATGGCTACACCTTC. Protein sequence: CAWSGGNYGYTF. The chain recombines TRBV30 with TRBJ1-2; D is uncertain. The CDR3 totals 12 residues. Trimming stripped 1 base from V and 2 bases from J, with 5 bases between. Germline CDR1 and CDR2: GTSNPN and SVGIG (reference sequence).

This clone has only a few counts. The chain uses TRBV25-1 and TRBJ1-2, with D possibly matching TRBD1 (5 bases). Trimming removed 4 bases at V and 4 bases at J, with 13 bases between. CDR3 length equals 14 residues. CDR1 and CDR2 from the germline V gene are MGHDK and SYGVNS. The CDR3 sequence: CASSGRDPGYGYTF. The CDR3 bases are TGTGCCAGCAGTGGACGGGACCCTGGCTATGGCTACACCTTC.

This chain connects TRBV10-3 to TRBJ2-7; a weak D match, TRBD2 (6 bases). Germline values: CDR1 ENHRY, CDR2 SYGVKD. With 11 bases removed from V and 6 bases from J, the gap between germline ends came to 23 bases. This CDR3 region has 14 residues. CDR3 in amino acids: CAAGGRFQGGEQYF. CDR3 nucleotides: TGTGCCGCCGGGGGAAGGTTCCAGGGTGGCGAGCAGTACTTC.

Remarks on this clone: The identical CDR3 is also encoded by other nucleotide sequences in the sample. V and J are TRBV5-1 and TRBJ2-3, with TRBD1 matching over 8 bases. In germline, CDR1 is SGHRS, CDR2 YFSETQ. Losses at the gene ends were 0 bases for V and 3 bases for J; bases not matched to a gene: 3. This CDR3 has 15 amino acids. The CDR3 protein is CASSLANRGTDTQYF. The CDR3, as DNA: TGCGCCAGCAGCTTGGCTAACAGGGGGACAGATACGCAGTATTTT.

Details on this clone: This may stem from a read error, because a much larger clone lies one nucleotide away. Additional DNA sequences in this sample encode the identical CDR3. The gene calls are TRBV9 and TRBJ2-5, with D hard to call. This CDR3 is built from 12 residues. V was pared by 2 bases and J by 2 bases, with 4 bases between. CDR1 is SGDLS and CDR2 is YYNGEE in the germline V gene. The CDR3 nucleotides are TGTGCCAGCAGCGTGGGGCAAGAGACCCAGTACTTC. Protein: CASSVGQETQYF.

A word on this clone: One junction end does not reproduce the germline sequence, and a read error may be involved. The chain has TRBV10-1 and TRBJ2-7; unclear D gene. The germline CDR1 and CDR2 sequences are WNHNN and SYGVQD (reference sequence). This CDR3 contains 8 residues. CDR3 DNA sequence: TGCGCCAGCAGCCCTCTTAACTTC. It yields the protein CASSPLNF.

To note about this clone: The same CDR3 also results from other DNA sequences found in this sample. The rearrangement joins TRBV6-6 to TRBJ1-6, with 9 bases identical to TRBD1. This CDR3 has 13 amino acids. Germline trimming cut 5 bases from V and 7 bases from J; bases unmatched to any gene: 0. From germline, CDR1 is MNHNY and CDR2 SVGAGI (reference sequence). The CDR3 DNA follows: TGTGCCAGCAGTGGGACAGGGAATTCACCCCTCCACTTT. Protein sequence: CASSGTGNSPLHF.

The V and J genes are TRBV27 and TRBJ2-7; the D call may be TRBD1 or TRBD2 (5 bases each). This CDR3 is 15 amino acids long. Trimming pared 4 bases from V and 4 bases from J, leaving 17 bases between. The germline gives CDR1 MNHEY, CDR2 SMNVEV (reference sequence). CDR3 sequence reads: CASSSAGAESYEQYF. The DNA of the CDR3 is TGTGCCAGCAGTTCGGCCGGGGCGGAGTCTTACGAGCAGTACTTC.

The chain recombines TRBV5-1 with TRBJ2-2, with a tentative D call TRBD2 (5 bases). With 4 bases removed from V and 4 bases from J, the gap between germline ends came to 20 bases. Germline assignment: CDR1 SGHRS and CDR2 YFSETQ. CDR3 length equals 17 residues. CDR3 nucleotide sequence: TGCGCCAGCAGCCCGAAACGGACTTTCCCCAGCACCGGGGAGCTGTTTTTT. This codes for CASSPKRTFPSTGELFF.

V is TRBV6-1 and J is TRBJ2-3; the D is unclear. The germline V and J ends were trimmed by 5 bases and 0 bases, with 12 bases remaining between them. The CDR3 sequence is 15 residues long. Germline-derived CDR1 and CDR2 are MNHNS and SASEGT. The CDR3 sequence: CASSLGPASTDTQYF. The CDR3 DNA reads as TGTGCCAGCAGTTTAGGGCCGGCTAGCACAGATACGCAGTATTTT.

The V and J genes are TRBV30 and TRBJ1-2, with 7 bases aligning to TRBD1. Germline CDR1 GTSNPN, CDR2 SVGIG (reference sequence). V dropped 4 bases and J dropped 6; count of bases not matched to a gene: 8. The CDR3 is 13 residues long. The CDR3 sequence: CAWTRQGVDGYTF. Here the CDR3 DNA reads TGTGCCTGGACGAGACAGGGTGTGGATGGCTACACCTTC. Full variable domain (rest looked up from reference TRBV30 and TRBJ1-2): SQTIHQWPATLVQPVGSPLSLECTVEGTSNPNLYWYRQAAGRGLQLLFYSVGIGQISSEVPQNLSASRPQDRQFILSSKKLLLSDSGFYLCAWTRQGVDGYTFGSGTRLTVV.

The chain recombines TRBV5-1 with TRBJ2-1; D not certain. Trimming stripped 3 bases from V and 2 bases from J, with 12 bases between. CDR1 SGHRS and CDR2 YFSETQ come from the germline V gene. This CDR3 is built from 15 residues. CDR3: CASSSPGDPYNEQFF. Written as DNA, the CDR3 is TGCGCCAGCAGCTCCCCCGGTGACCCCTACAATGAGCAGTTCTTC. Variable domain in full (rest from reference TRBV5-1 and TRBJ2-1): KAGVTQTPRYLIKTRGQQVTLSCSPISGHRSVSWYQQTPGQGLQFLFEYFSETQRNKGNFPGRFSGRQFSNSRSEMNVSTLELGDSALYLCASSSPGDPYNEQFFGPGTRLTVL.

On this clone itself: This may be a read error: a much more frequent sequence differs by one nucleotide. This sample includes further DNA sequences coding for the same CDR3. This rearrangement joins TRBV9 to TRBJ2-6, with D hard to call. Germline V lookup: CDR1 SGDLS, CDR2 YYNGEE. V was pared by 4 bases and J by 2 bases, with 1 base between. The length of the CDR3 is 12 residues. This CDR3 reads CASSPGANVLTF. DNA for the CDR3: TGTGCCAGCAGCCCTGGGGCCAACGTCCTGACTTTC.

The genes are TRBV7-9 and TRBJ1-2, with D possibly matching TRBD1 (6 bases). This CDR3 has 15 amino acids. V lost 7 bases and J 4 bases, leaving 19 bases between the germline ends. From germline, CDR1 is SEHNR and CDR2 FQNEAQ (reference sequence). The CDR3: CASILGPAGAYGYTF. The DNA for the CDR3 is TGTGCCAGCATCCTAGGGCCGGCAGGGGCCTATGGCTACACCTTC.

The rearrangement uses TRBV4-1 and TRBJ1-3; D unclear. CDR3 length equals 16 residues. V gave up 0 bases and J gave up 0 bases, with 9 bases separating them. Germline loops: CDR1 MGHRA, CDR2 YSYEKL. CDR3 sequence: CASSQELPSSGNTIYF. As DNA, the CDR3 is TGCGCCAGCAGCCAAGAGCTCCCGAGCTCTGGAAACACCATATATTTT.

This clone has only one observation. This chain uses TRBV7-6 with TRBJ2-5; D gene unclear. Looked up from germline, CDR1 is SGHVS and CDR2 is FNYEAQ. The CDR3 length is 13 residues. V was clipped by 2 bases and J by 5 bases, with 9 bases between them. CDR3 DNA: TGTGCCAGCAGCTTATCAGATCGGGAGACCCAGTACTTC. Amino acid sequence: CASSLSDRETQYF.

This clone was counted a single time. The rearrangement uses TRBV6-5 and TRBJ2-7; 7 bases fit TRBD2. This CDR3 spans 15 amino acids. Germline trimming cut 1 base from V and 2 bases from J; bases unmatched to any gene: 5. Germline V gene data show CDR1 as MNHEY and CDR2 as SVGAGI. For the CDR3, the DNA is TGTGCCAGCAGTTACTACTCTAGCGGAACCTACGAGCAGTACTTC. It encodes CASSYYSSGTYEQYF.

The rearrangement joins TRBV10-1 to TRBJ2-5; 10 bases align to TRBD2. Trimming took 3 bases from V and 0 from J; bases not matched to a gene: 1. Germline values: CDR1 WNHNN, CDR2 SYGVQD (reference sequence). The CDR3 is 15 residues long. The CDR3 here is CASSDTSGNQETQYF. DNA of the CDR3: TGCGCCAGCAGTGATACTAGCGGGAACCAAGAGACCCAGTACTTC.

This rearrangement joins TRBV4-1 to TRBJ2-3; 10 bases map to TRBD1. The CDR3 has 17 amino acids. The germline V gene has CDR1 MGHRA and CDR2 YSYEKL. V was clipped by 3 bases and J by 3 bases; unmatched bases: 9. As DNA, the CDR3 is TGCGCCAGCAGCCATCGCCGGGACAGGGGATCGACAGATACGCAGTATTTT. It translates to CASSHRRDRGSTDTQYF.

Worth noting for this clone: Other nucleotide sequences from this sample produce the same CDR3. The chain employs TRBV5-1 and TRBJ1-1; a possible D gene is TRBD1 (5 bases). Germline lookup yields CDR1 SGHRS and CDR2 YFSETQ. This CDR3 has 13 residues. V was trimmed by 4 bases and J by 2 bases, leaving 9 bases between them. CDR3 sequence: CASSVGQNTEAFF. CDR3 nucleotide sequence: TGCGCCAGCAGCGTTGGACAAAACACTGAAGCTTTCTTT.

CDR3 nucleotides: TGTGCCAGTAGTCCCCGGGCAGGATATGGCTACACCTTC. This sequence encodes CASSPRAGYGYTF. The chain links TRBV19 to TRBJ1-2, with D unclear. This CDR3 region has 13 residues. Germline-derived CDR1 and CDR2 are LNHDA and SQIVND (reference sequence). V was pared by 5 bases and J by 5 bases, with 12 bases between.